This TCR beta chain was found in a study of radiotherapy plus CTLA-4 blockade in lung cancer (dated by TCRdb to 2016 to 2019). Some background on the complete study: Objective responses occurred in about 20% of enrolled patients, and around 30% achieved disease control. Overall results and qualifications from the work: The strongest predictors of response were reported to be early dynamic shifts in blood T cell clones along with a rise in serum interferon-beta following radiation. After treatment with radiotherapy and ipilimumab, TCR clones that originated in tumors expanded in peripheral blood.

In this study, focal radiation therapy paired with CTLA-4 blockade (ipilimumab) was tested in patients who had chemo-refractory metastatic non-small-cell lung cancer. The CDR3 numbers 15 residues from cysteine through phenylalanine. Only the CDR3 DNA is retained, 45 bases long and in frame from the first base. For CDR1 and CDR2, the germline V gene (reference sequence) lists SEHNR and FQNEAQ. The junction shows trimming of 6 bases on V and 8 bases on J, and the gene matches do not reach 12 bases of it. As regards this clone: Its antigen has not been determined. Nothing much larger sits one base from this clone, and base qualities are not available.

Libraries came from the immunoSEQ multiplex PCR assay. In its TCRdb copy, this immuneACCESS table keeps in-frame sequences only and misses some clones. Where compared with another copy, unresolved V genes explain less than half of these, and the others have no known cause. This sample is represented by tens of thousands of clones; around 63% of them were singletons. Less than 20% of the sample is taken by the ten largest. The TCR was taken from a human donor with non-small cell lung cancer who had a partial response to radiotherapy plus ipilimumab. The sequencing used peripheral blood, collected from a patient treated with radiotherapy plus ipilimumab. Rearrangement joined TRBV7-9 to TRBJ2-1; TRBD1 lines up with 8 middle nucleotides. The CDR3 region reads CASSYGQGKGDEQFF. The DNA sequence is TGTGCCAGCAGTTACGGACAGGGAAAGGGCGATGAGCAGTTCTTC.